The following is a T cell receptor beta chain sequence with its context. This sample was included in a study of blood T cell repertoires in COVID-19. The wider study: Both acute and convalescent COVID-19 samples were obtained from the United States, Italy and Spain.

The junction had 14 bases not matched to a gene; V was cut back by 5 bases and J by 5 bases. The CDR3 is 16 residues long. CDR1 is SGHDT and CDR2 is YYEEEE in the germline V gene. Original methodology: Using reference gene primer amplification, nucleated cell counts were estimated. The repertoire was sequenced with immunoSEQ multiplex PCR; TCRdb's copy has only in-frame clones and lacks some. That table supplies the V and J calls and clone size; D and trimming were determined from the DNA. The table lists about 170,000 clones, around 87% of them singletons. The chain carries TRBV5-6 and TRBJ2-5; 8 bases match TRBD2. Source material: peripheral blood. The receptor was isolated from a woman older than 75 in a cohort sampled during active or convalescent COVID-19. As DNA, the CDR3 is TGTGCCAGCAGGCGCCTACTAGCGGCAACGTTGGAGACCCAGTACTTC. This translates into CASRRLLAATLETQYF.